These 30 T cell receptor beta chains originate from one sample sequenced in a study of blood T cell repertoires in COVID-19. The data were produced by immunoSEQ multiplex PCR, yet TCRdb's version contains in-frame clones alone and is incomplete. This sample has some 290,000 clones, with roughly 88% found just once. Sequenced: peripheral blood. The receptors stem from a woman in her thirties with COVID-19, enrolled during active disease.

The rearrangement uses TRBV5-1 and TRBJ2-1; TRBD2 agrees at 9 bases. The CDR3 length is 21 residues. Per germline, CDR1 SGHRS and CDR2 YFSETQ. Unmatched junction bases numbered 19, after V lost 3 bases and J lost 0 bases. CDR3 DNA sequence: TGCGCCAGCAGCTACCCCCCTTCGCTAGCGGGATGGGGCAGCTCCTACAATGAGCAGTTCTTC. Its protein product is CASSYPPSLAGWGSSYNEQFF.

This chain links TRBV7-2 with TRBJ2-3; possible D gene TRBD2, 5 bases. V gave up 4 bases and J gave up 8 bases, with 16 bases separating them. Germline V lookup: CDR1 SGHTA, CDR2 FQGNSA. The CDR3 sequence is 14 residues long. The CDR3 spells CASSSGVFIGTQYF. DNA for the CDR3: TGTGCCAGCAGCTCCGGGGTTTTTATTGGTACGCAGTATTTT. Supplemented by reference TRBV7-2 and TRBJ2-3, the full variable domain reads GAGVSQSPSNKVTEKGKDVELRCDPISGHTALYWYRQSLGQGLEFLIYFQGNSAPDKSGLPSDRFSAERTGGSVSTLTIQRTQQEDSAVYLCASSSGVFIGTQYFGPGTRLTVL.

In this sample, this clone turned up a few times. This chain joins TRBV9 and TRBJ2-2, with D tentatively TRBD2 (6 bases). CDR3 length: 15 residues. The V end was cut by 0 bases, the J end by 4 bases, with 10 bases between. The germline V gene has CDR1 SGDLS and CDR2 YYNGEE. The CDR3 coding sequence is TGTGCCAGCAGCGTAGAAGGAGGGTCCACCGGGGAGCTGTTTTTT. Translation gives CASSVEGGSTGELFF.

The chain recombines TRBV19 with TRBJ1-5, with a possible D match to TRBD1 (5 bases). Trimming took off 3 bases at V and 0 bases at J, with 12 bases between the two ends. Germline CDR1 LNHDA, CDR2 SQIVND (reference sequence). There are 16 residues in the CDR3. Written as DNA, the CDR3 is TGTGCCAGTAGTATGGGGGACTTTTATAGCAATCAGCCCCAGCATTTT. This translates into CASSMGDFYSNQPQHF. The full variable domain, rest sourced from reference TRBV19 and TRBJ1-5, is DGGITQSPKYLFRKEGQNVTLSCEQNLNHDAMYWYRQDPGQGLRLIYYSQIVNDFQKGDIAEGYSVSREKKESFPLTVTSAQKNPTAFYLCASSMGDFYSNQPQHFGDGTRLSIL.

The CDR3 loop reads CASSDPGQQNSPLHF. Here the CDR3 DNA reads TGTGCCAGCAGCGATCCGGGACAGCAGAATTCACCCCTCCACTTT. V is TRBV5-4 and J is TRBJ1-6, with TRBD1 matching over 7 bases. J lost 7 bases, V lost 4 bases, and 8 bases had no gene match. The CDR3 consists of 15 residues. Germline CDR1 reads SGHNT; CDR2 reads YYREEE (reference sequence).

This clone was counted a single time. CDR3 sequence: CASSVFGDRINYGYTF. CDR3 DNA sequence: TGTGCCAGCAGTGTCTTCGGGGACAGGATCAACTATGGCTACACCTTC. The chain carries TRBV6-1 and TRBJ1-2; the match to TRBD1 covers 8 bases. The CDR3 loop spans 16 amino acids. Losses at the gene ends were 4 bases for V and 2 bases for J; bases not matched to a gene: 9. Germline-derived CDR1 and CDR2 are MNHNS and SASEGT.

Details on this clone: Other DNA variants within this sample encode the same CDR3. The V and J genes are TRBV29-1 and TRBJ1-1; TRBD1 matches at 8 bases. This CDR3 comprises 13 residues. V shed 4 bases and J 5 bases; nucleotides not matched to a gene: 6. Germline loops: CDR1 SQVTM, CDR2 ANQGSEA. The CDR3 sequence: CSVVRGRNTEAFF. The CDR3 nucleotides read TGCAGCGTTGTCAGGGGGCGGAATACTGAAGCTTTCTTT. Looking up the rest from reference TRBV29-1 and TRBJ1-1 gives the full variable domain: SAVISQKPSRDICQRGTSLTIQCQVDSQVTMMFWYRQQPGQSLTLIATANQGSEATYESGFVIDKFPISRPNLTFSTLTVSNMSPEDSSIYLCSVVRGRNTEAFFGQGTRLTVV.

CDR3 protein: CASSLAGVPYNEQFF. The CDR3, as DNA: TGTGCCAGTAGTTTGGCGGGAGTCCCCTACAATGAGCAGTTCTTC. V and J are TRBV19 and TRBJ2-1, with TRBD2 matching 7 bases. The junction had 6 bases not matched to a gene; V was cut back by 5 bases and J by 2 bases. The CDR3 is 15 residues long. Germline V gene sequence: CDR1 LNHDA, CDR2 SQIVND (reference sequence).

The J gene is TRBJ1-5, the V gene TRBV11-2, with TRBD1 as a possible D gene (6 bases). Trimming took off 1 base at V and 7 bases at J, with 8 bases between the two ends. Looked up from germline, CDR1 is SGHAT and CDR2 is FQNNGV. This CDR3 is built from 13 residues. CDR3 DNA sequence: TGTGCCAGCAGCTTAGGGACAGAACAGCCCCAGCATTTT. This encodes CASSLGTEQPQHF.

This clone was seen just once. The chain links TRBV12-3 or TRBV12-4 to TRBJ1-2; D not resolved. V lost 10 bases and J lost 2, with 14 bases in between. The CDR3 loop spans 13 amino acids. The CDR3 spells CAILPLENYGYTF. The CDR3 nucleotides read TGTGCCATCCTCCCGTTGGAGAACTATGGCTACACCTTC.

This clone appeared a few times. CDR3 sequence: CASSLGTSFYNEQFF. CDR3 nucleotide sequence: TGCGCCAGCAGCTTGGGGACTAGCTTCTACAATGAGCAGTTCTTC. The chain recombines TRBV5-1 with TRBJ2-1, with 8 nucleotides matching TRBD2. The J segment lost 3 bases and the V segment lost 0 bases, leaving 2 bases of the junction unmatched. The CDR3 loop spans 15 amino acids. Germline V gene lookup returns CDR1 SGHRS and CDR2 YFSETQ. Full variable domain (missing parts from reference TRBV5-1 and TRBJ2-1): KAGVTQTPRYLIKTRGQQVTLSCSPISGHRSVSWYQQTPGQGLQFLFEYFSETQRNKGNFPGRFSGRQFSNSRSEMNVSTLELGDSALYLCASSLGTSFYNEQFFGPGTRLTVL.

The chain has TRBV27 and TRBJ2-2; 13 bases are a match to TRBD2. V shed 5 bases and J 4 bases; nucleotides not matched to a gene: 16. The CDR3 is 20 residues long. Germline CDR1 reads MNHEY; CDR2 reads SMNVEV (reference sequence). In DNA, the CDR3 is TGTGCCAGCAGTGAACTTATCGGACTAGCGGGAGTTCGCGGCACCGGGGAGCTGTTTTTT. This gives the protein CASSELIGLAGVRGTGELFF.

The chain is built from TRBV6-5 and TRBJ1-1; TRBD1 matches 7 bases. The CDR3 is made up of 15 amino acids. V lost 6 bases, J lost 2 bases, and 9 bases stayed unmatched. Germline V gives CDR1 MNHEY, CDR2 SVGAGI. The CDR3 loop is CASRPNDRVNTEAFF. In DNA, the CDR3 is TGTGCCAGCAGGCCCAACGACAGGGTTAACACTGAAGCTTTCTTT.

The chain carries TRBV12-3 or TRBV12-4 and TRBJ1-1, with D perhaps TRBD1 (5 bases). This CDR3 region has 12 residues. V lost 7 bases, J lost 11 bases, and 17 bases lay in between. In DNA, the CDR3 is TGTGCCAGCATAGGTGGGGGGGAAGGGGCTTTCTTT. As protein: CASIGGGEGAFF.

The chain is built from TRBV29-1 and TRBJ2-1, with a tentative D call TRBD1 (6 bases). Germline V gene data show CDR1 as SQVTM and CDR2 as ANQGSEA. The V gene lost 6 bases and the J gene lost 5 bases, with 14 bases spanning the gap. CDR3 size: 13 residues. CDR3 region: CSVCSDRNNEQFF. The DNA of the CDR3 is TGCAGCGTATGTTCCGACAGGAACAATGAGCAGTTCTTC.

The V and J genes are TRBV3-1 (or the pseudogene TRBV3-2) and TRBJ1-2, with D tentatively TRBD1 (6 bases). With 4 bases removed from V and 1 base from J, the gap between germline ends came to 16 bases. This CDR3 is 16 amino acids long. Germline V gene sequence: CDR1 LGHDT, CDR2 YNNKEL (reference sequence). The CDR3 protein is CASSPPQQGYNYGYTF. The CDR3 DNA follows: TGTGCCAGCAGCCCCCCGCAACAGGGTTATAACTATGGCTACACCTTC.

The V call is TRBV6-2 or TRBV6-3, the J call TRBJ2-7; TRBD2 is a possible D gene (5 bases). The length of the CDR3 is 15 residues. The V gene lost 4 bases and the J gene lost 7 bases, with 20 bases spanning the gap. CDR1 MNHEY and CDR2 SVGEGT come from the germline V gene. The CDR3 region is CASSSPREGAAEQYF. The CDR3 bases are TGTGCCAGCAGTTCACCCCGAGAGGGCGCGGCGGAGCAGTACTTC.

The V call is TRBV3-1 (or the pseudogene TRBV3-2), the J call TRBJ2-5, with D possibly being TRBD2 (5 bases). The CDR3 loop spans 15 amino acids. Germline CDR1 LGHDT, CDR2 YNNKEL (reference sequence). Trimming shortened V by 4 bases and J by 5 bases, and 17 bases separated the two germline ends. The CDR3 spells CASSPSVSAWETQYF. Here the CDR3 DNA reads TGTGCCAGCAGCCCATCGGTTAGCGCGTGGGAGACCCAGTACTTC.

The chain uses TRBV30 and TRBJ2-7, with 15 bases aligning to TRBD2. CDR1 is GTSNPN, CDR2 SVGIG, per germline (reference sequence). V lost 1 base, J lost 6 bases, and 1 base stayed unmatched. The CDR3 totals 14 residues. The CDR3 DNA reads as TGTGCCTGGAGTGGGACTAGCGGGAGGGGCGAGCAGTACTTC. Amino acid sequence: CAWSGTSGRGEQYF.

The table lists this clone with a few counts. V gene TRBV5-1 combines with J gene TRBJ1-2; 9 nucleotides line up with TRBD1. From germline, CDR1 is SGHRS and CDR2 YFSETQ. V was clipped by 1 base and J by 3 bases; unmatched bases: 10. This CDR3 spans 17 amino acids. The CDR3 DNA sequence: TGCGCCAGCAGCTTGCTGGGTGGACAGGGGAGGGACTATGGCTACACCTTC. This translates into CASSLLGGQGRDYGYTF.

The V gene is TRBV7-2, the J gene TRBJ1-5, with D unclear. In germline, CDR1 is SGHTA, CDR2 FQGNSA. The CDR3 contains 14 residues. Between the trimmed V and J ends, which lost 1 base and 4 bases, there was a span of 8 bases. The CDR3 region is CASSLGSQNQPQHF. CDR3 DNA: TGTGCCAGCAGCTTAGGTTCCCAGAATCAGCCCCAGCATTTT.

The chain links TRBV29-1 to TRBJ1-2, with D tentatively TRBD1 (5 bases). The V end lost 3 bases, the J end lost 7 bases, and 15 bases lay between the germline ends. The CDR3 runs to 13 residues. Germline CDR1 and CDR2: SQVTM and ANQGSEA. The CDR3 nucleotides read TGCAGCGTTGAGGCAGGGCAGTCGGGTGGCTACACCTTC. Protein product: CSVEAGQSGGYTF.

This chain links TRBV10-3 with TRBJ1-1; no firm D call. Germline loops: CDR1 ENHRY, CDR2 SYGVKD. Trimming removed 1 base at V and 2 bases at J, with 11 bases between. CDR3 length: 15 residues. The CDR3 DNA reads as TGTGCCATCAGTGAGTATGGGCAGGCCAACACTGAAGCTTTCTTT. Its translation: CAISEYGQANTEAFF.

A single count supports this clone. The sample has other DNA sequences that encode this CDR3 too. The chain is built from TRBV19 and TRBJ1-1; 8 nucleotides align to TRBD1. The CDR3 has 14 residues. CDR1 and CDR2 from the germline V gene are LNHDA and SQIVND (reference sequence). J gave up 5 bases and V 4 bases, and 6 bases lay outside the gene matches. The CDR3 loop is CASSSTGGRTEAFF. CDR3 bases: TGTGCCAGTAGTAGCACAGGGGGGAGGACTGAAGCTTTCTTT.

CDR3 DNA sequence: TGCGCCAGCAGCTTGGATTCTGCGGAACTTAATGAGCAGTTCTTC. Its translation is CASSLDSAELNEQFF. The gene calls are TRBV5-1 and TRBJ2-1; D is uncertain. Germline V gives CDR1 SGHRS, CDR2 YFSETQ. The V and J ends lost 0 bases and 7 bases respectively, with 14 bases between them. This CDR3 spans 15 amino acids.

The chain links TRBV4-2 to TRBJ1-1; maybe TRBD1 (6 bases). Trimming took off 10 bases at V and 0 bases at J, with 12 bases between the two ends. Germline V CDR1 and CDR2: LGHNA, YNFKEQ. The CDR3 spans 13 residues. The CDR3 DNA is TGTGCCACCGGGGAGGGGGTGAACACTGAAGCTTTCTTT. It encodes CATGEGVNTEAFF.

V is TRBV7-6 and J is TRBJ2-5, with D perhaps matching TRBD1 (7 bases). Germline CDR1 reads SGHVS; CDR2 reads FNYEAQ. V lost 4 bases and J lost 4, with 13 bases in between. The CDR3 runs to 14 residues. The CDR3 sequence is CASSYQGGLETQYF. DNA for the CDR3: TGTGCCAGCAGCTATCAGGGGGGCTTAGAGACCCAGTACTTC. Filled out from reference TRBV7-6 and TRBJ2-5, the complete variable domain reads GAGVSQSPRYKVTKRGQDVALRCDPISGHVSLYWYRQALGQGPEFLTYFNYEAQQDKSGLPNDRFSAERPEGSISTLTIQRTEQRDSAMYRCASSYQGGLETQYFGPGTRLLVL.

The rearrangement joins TRBV10-3 to TRBJ1-1; 8 bases are a match to TRBD1. CDR3 length equals 14 residues. The trim removed 2 bases at V and 3 bases at J, leaving 2 bases unmatched. Germline V gene sequence: CDR1 ENHRY, CDR2 SYGVKD. CDR3: CAISETGGDTEAFF. The CDR3 nucleotides are TGTGCCATCAGTGAGACAGGGGGGGACACTGAAGCTTTCTTT.

The rearrangement links TRBV19 to TRBJ1-1, with D possibly being TRBD1 (5 bases). The germline V and J ends were trimmed by 4 bases and 5 bases, with 14 bases remaining between them. CDR3 length: 14 amino acids. Germline CDR1 reads LNHDA; CDR2 reads SQIVND (reference sequence). Written as DNA, the CDR3 is TGTGCCAGTAGTACACCTGGGGGGAAAACTGAAGCTTTCTTT. It is translated as CASSTPGGKTEAFF. Full variable domain (rest looked up from reference TRBV19 and TRBJ1-1): DGGITQSPKYLFRKEGQNVTLSCEQNLNHDAMYWYRQDPGQGLRLIYYSQIVNDFQKGDIAEGYSVSREKKESFPLTVTSAQKNPTAFYLCASSTPGGKTEAFFGQGTRLTVV.

This rearrangement joins TRBV9 to TRBJ1-2, with a tentative D call TRBD1 (5 bases). Germline CDR1 reads SGDLS; CDR2 reads YYNGEE. Trimming cost V 0 bases and J 7 bases, with 10 bases left between them. This CDR3 contains 13 residues. The CDR3 reads CASSVEAGFGYTF. DNA for the CDR3: TGTGCCAGCAGCGTAGAGGCAGGGTTTGGCTACACCTTC. The variable domain in full, with the rest retrieved from reference TRBV9 and TRBJ1-2, is DSGVTQTPKHLITATGQRVTLRCSPRSGDLSVYWYQQSLDQGLQFLIQYYNGEERAKGNILERFSAQQFPDLHSELNLSSLELGDSALYFCASSVEAGFGYTFGSGTRLTVV.